This TCR beta chain was sequenced in a study of tumor-infiltrating lymphocytes in primary liver carcinoma. Findings of the study overall: The study found a significantly higher top-250-clone fraction in tumors than in blood (p = 0.039). Roughly 7-25% of top clones, and no more, occurred in all five tumor regions.

To note about this clonotype: The antigen is unknown. This may be a read error: a much more frequent sequence differs by one nucleotide.

Making TCR beta cDNA involved around 510 ng total RNA and a constant-region primer. Each TCR beta library was derived from three nested multiplex PCR rounds that employed slightly modified ARM-PCR. TCRdb called the multiplex PCR reads again in MiXCR, with one record for every CDR3 protein. The sample consists of almost 55,000 distinct CDR3 sequences, 70% to 80% of them appearing once. Co-extracting RNA and DNA was done with about 20-34 mg of unsorted bulk tissue as input. Five separate regions were sampled from each tumor. Sequenced input: liver tumor tissue from sampling region 2. This sample's subset: tumor region T2, inferior pole. This receptor was taken from a man aged 40-50 years with primary liver carcinoma and hepatitis B virus infection.

This CDR3 reads CASSLGLNYTDTQYF. The CDR3 bases are TGTGCCAGCAGCTTGGGACTAAACTACACAGATACGCAGTATTTT. This chain joins TRBV7-9 and TRBJ2-3; 7 positions agree with TRBD2. Germline loops: CDR1 SEHNR, CDR2 FQNEAQ (reference sequence). This CDR3 is built from 15 residues. Trimming removed 3 bases from V and 2 bases from J; junction bases left unmatched: 5.